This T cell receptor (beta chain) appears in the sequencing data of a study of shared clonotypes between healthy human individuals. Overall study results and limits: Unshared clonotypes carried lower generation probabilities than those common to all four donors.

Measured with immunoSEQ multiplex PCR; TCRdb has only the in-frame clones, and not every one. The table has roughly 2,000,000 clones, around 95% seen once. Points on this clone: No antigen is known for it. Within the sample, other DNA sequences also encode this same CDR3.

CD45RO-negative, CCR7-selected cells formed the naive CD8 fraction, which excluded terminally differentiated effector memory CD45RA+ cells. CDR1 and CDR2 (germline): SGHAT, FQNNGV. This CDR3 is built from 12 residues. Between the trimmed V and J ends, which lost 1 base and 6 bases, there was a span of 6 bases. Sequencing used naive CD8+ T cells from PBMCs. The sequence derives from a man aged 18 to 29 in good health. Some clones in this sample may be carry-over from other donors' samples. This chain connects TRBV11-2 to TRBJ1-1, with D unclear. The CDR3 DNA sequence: TGTGCCAGCAGCTTAGGTGCTCCTGAAGCTTTCTTT. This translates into CASSLGAPEAFF.